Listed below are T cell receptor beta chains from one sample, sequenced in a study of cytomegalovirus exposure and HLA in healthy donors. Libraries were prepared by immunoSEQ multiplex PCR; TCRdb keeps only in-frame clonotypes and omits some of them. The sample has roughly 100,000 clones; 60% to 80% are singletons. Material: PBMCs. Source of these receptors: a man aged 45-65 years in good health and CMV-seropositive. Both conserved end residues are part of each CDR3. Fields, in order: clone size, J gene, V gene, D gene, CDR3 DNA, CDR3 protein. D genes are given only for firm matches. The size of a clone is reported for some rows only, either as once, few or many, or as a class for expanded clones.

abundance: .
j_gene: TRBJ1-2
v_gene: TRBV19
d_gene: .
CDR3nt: TGTGCCAGTAGGGGCTCCTATGGCTACACCTTC
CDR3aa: CASRGSYGYTF

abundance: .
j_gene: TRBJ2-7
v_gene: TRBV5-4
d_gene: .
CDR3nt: TGTGCCAGCAGCACCGGGGGTAGGCCAACCCCATACGAGCAGTACTTC
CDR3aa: CASSTGGRPTPYEQYF

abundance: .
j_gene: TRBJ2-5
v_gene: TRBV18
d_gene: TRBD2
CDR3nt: TGTGCCAGCTCACCACCGCGGCGGGGGGTTAGAGAGACCCAGTACTTC
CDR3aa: CASSPPRRGVRETQYF

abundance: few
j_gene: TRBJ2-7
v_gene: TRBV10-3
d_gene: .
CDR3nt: TGTGCCATCAGTGAGACGAAGAGGGAATACTCCTACGAGCAGTACTTC
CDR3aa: CAISETKREYSYEQYF

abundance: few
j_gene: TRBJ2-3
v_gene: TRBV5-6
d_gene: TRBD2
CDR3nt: TGTGCCAGCCTCGAAAGCGGGAGAGGGGAAGATACGCAGTATTTT
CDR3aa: CASLESGRGEDTQYF

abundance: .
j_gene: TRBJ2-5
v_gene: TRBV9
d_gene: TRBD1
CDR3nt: TGTGCCAGCAGCCGTCGACAGGGGGCCCAAGAGACCCAGTACTTC
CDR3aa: CASSRRQGAQETQYF

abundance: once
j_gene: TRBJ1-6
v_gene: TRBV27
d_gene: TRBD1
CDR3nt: TGTGCCAGCAGTTTATCCCATCCACAGGGGGAGGGTTCACCCCTCCACTTT
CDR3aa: CASSLSHPQGEGSPLHF

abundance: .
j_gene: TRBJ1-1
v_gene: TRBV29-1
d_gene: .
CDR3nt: TGCAGCGGGACCCACTCGACAGGTCACGCTGAAGCTTTCTTT
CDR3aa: CSGTHSTGHAEAFF

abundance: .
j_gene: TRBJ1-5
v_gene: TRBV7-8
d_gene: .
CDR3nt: TGTGCCAGCACCTGGGCGGGGGGCGGCAATCAGCCCCAGCATTTT
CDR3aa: CASTWAGGGNQPQHF

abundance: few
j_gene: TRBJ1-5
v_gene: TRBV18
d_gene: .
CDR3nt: TGTGCCAGCTCACCACCCCTCCGGGATCAGCCCCAGCATTTT
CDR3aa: CASSPPLRDQPQHF

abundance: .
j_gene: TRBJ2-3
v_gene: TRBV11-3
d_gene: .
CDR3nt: TGTGCCAGCAGCTCAACGGGGGAAACAGATACGCAGTATTTT
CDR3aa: CASSSTGETDTQYF

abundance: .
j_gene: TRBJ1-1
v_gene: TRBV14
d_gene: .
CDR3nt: TGTGCCAGCAGCCCCATTGCAGACACTGAAGCTTTCTTT
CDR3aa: CASSPIADTEAFF

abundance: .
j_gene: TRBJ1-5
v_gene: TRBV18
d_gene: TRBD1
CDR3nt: TGTGCCAGCTCACCTACCACGGGACAGGGGGCCCAGCATTTT
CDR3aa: CASSPTTGQGAQHF

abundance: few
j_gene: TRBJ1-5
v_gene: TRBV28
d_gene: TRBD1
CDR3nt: TGTGCCAGCAGTTTCGTGGGACAGGGGGCGCTTGAGCAGCCCCAGCATTTT
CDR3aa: CASSFVGQGALEQPQHF

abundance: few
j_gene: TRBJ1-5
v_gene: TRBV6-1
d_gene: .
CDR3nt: TGTGCCAGCAGTGAGGGGAGGTATGCCAATCAGCCCCAGCATTTT
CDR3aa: CASSEGRYANQPQHF

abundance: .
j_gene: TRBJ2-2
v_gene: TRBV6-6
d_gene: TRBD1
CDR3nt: TGTGCCAGCATTAAGGGACAGGGTGCCACCGGGGAGCTGTTTTTT
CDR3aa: CASIKGQGATGELFF

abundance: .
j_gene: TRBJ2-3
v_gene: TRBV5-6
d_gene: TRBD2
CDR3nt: TGTGCCAGCCTAACTCTAGTGAGGGGGACTAGCGGTGATACGCAGTATTTT
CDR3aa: CASLTLVRGTSGDTQYF

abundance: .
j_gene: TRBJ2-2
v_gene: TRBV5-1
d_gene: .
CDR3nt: TGCGCCAGCAGCAGGACAGCCGGGGAGCTGTTTTTT
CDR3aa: CASSRTAGELFF

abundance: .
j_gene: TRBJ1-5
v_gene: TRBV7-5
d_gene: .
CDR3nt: TGTGCCAGAAGCCCACTAGGGACATGTAAGAATCAGCCCCAGCATTTT
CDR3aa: CARSPLGTCKNQPQHF

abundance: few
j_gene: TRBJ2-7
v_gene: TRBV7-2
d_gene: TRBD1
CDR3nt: TGTGCCAGCAGCGCACAGGGGGACTCCTACGAGCAGTACTTC
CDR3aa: CASSAQGDSYEQYF

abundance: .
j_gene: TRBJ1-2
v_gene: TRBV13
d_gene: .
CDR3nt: TGTGCCAGCAGCTTAATATCGGGGAACTATGGCTACACCTTC
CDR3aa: CASSLISGNYGYTF

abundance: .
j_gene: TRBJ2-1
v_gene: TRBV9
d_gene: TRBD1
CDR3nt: TGTGCCAGCAGCGCCAAGACAGGGGGCAATGAGCAGTTCTTC
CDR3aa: CASSAKTGGNEQFF

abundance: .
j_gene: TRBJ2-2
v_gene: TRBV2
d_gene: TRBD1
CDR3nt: TGTGCCAGCGGACAGGGGGCCGGGGAGCTGTTTTTT
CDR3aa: CASGQGAGELFF

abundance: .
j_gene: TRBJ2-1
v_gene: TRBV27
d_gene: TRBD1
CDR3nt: TGTGCCAGCAGTTTATTGACAGGGGAAGGCAATGAGCAGTTCTTC
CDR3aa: CASSLLTGEGNEQFF

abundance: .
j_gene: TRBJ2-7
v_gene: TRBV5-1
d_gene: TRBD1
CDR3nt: TGCGCCAGCAGCCCGGGACAGGGGGGCGCCTACGAGCAGTACTTC
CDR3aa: CASSPGQGGAYEQYF

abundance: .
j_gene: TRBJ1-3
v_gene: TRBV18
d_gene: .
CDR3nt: TGTGCCAGCTCACACGGGGGTGGAAACACCATATATTTT
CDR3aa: CASSHGGGNTIYF

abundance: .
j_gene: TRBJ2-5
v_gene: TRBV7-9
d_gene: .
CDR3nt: TGTGCCAGCAGCCCGGGTCGAGAGACCCAGTACTTC
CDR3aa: CASSPGRETQYF

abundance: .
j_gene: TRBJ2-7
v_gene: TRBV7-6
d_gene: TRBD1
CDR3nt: TGTGCCAGCAGCTTGAACGGGGACAGGGTAATCCCCTACGAGCAGTACTTC
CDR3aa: CASSLNGDRVIPYEQYF

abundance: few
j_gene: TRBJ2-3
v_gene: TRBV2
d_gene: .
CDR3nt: TGTGCCAGCAGTTACGAGACAGATACGCAGTATTTT
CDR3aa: CASSYETDTQYF

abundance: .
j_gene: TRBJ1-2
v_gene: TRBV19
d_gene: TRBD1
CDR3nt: TGTGCCAGTAGTATAGGGACAGGCTATGGCTACACCTTC
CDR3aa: CASSIGTGYGYTF

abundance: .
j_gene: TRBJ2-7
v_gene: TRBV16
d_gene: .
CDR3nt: TGTGCCAGCAGCCAATTCCCGCAGGATTTGAGCGAGCAGTACTTC
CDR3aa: CASSQFPQDLSEQYF

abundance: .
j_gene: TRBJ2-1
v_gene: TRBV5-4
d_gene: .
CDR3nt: TGTGCCAGCAGCTTAATTTGGGGGGAGGACTACCAGAACAATGAGCAGTTCTTC
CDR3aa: CASSLIWGEDYQNNEQFF

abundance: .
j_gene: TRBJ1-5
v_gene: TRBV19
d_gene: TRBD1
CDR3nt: TGTGCCAGTAGTATTACAGGGGTGATAGAGCAGCCCCAGCATTTT
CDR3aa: CASSITGVIEQPQHF

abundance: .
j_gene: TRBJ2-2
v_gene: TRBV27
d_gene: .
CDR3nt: TGTGCCAGCAGTTTTGGAGCTTGTTTTGGAAGTCCGAACACCGGGGAGCTGTTTTTT
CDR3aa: CASSFGACFGSPNTGELFF

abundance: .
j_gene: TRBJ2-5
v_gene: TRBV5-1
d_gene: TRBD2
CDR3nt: TGCGCCAGCAGCTACCGACTAGCGGGGGAAGAGACCCAGTACTTC
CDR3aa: CASSYRLAGEETQYF

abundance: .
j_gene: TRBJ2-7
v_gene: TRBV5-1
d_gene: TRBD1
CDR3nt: TGCGCCAGCAGCCCCCTCCCGGGACAGCCCTACGAGCAGTACTTC
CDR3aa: CASSPLPGQPYEQYF

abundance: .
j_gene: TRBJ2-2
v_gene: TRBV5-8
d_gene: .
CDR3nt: TGTGCCAGCAGCTCCGTTCTAGGGGACATCGCGAACACCGGGGAGCTGTTTTTT
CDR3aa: CASSSVLGDIANTGELFF

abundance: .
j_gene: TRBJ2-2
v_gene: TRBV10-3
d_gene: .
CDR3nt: TGTGCCATCAGTGAAACTAGCACAGTTCAAGTGGCCGGGGAGCTGTTTTTT
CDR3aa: CAISETSTVQVAGELFF

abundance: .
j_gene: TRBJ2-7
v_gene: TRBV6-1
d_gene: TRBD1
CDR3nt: TGTGCCAGCAGTGCTCGGACAGGGATGGCCTACGAGCAGTACTTC
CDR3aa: CASSARTGMAYEQYF

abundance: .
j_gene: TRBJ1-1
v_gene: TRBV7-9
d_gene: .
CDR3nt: TGTGCCAGCAGCTTAGCATCCCGACAGTACACTGAAGCTTTCTTT
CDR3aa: CASSLASRQYTEAFF

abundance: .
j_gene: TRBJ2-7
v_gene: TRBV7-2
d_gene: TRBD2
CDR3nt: TGTGCCAGCAGCTTAGATTTTATGACTAGCGGCTACGAGCAGTACTTC
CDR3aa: CASSLDFMTSGYEQYF